The sample holds a few counts of the clone carrying this TCR beta chain. This entry is derived from a study of T cells in localized non-small cell lung cancer. The assay was immunoSEQ multiplex PCR, and TCRdb's table has in-frame clones only and misses some. The sample has approximately 810 clones; about 21% are singletons. V was cut by 6 bases and J by 3 bases, with 14 bases left in between. The V gene's germline CDR1 is MNHGY and CDR2 SAAAGT. The CDR3 extends over 14 amino acids. Neighbouring lung, lacking atypia, was collected no less than 2 cm away from the tumor margin. Sequencing used normal lung tissue next to the tumor, obtained before any cancer treatment. The chain combines TRBV6-8 with TRBJ1-1, with a tentative D call TRBD1 (6 bases). This sequence was found in a female donor over 55 with stage I lung adenocarcinoma. The CDR3 sequence is CASRRRGMDTEAFF. Written as DNA, the CDR3 is TGTGCCAGCAGGCGCAGGGGAATGGACACTGAAGCTTTCTTT.